This T cell receptor (beta chain) derives from a study of CD8+CD57+ T cells in acquired aplastic anemia. Counting both end residues, the CDR3 totals 9 amino acids. Germline V CDR1 and CDR2: MGHRA, YSYEKL. On this clonotype itself: This is likely a read error, given that the CDR3 carries no conserved phenylalanine or tryptophan at its end. The limits of the CDR3 on the DNA are not certain, so only TCRdb's listed CDR3 is given.

Genomic DNA was employed as the template in profiling TCR beta VDJ and CDR3. MiXCR was run by TCRdb on the reads, yielding one entry per CDR3 protein. The sample shows 220,000 or so distinct CDR3 sequences, about 62% of them seen only once. Patients picked for sequencing had shown CD8+CD57+ cell expansion detected by flow cytometry. This sequence originates from a human donor with aplastic anemia. V and J are TRBV4-1 and TRBJ2-6. The sequencing sample was made of sorted CD4+, CD8+, or CD8+CD57+ T cells (not recorded which) from PBMCs. The CDR3 region is CASSQDGTS.